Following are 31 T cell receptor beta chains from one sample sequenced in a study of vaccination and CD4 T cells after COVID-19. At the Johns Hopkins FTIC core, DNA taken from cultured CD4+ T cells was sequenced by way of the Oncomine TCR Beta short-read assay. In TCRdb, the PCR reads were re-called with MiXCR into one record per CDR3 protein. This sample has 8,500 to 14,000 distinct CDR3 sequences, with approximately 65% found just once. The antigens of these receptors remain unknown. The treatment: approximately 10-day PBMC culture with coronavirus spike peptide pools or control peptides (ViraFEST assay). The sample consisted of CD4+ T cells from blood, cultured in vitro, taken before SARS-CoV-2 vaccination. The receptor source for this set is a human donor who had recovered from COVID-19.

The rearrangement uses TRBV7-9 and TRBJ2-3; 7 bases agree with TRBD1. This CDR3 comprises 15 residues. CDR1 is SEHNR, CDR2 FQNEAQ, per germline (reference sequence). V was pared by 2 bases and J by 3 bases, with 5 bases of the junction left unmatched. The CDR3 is CASSLQGVGTDTQYF. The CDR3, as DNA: TGTGCCAGCAGCTTACAGGGGGTCGGGACAGATACGCAGTATTTT. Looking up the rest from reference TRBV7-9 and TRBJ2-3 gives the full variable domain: DTGVSQNPRHKITKRGQNVTFRCDPISEHNRLYWYRQTLGQGPEFLTYFQNEAQLEKSRLLSDRFSAERPKGSFSTLEIQRTEQGDSAMYLCASSLQGVGTDTQYFGPGTRLTVL.

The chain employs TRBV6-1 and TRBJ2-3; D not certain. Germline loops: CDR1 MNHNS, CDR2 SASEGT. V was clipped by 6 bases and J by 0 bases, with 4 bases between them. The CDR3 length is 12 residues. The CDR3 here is CASRTSTDTQYF. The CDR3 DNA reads TGTGCCAGCAGAACTAGCACAGATACGCAGTATTTT.

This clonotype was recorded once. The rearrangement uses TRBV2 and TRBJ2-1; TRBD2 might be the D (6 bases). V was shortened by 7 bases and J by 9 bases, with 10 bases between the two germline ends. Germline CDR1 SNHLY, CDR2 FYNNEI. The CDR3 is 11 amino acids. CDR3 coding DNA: TGTGCCAGCAACCCACTAGCTGAGCAGTTCTTC. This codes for CASNPLAEQFF.

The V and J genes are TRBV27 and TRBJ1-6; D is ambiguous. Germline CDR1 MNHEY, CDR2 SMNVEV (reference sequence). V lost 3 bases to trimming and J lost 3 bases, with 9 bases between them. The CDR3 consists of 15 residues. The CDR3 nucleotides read TGTGCCAGCAGTTTTGGGCAGTACTATAATTCACCCCTCCACTTT. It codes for CASSFGQYYNSPLHF.

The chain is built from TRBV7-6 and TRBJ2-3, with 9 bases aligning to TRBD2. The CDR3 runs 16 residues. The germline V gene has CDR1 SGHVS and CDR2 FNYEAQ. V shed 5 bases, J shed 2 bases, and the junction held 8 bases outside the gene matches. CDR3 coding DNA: TGTGCCAGCAGCCCTGGGACTAGCCAAATCACAGATACGCAGTATTTT. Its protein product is CASSPGTSQITDTQYF. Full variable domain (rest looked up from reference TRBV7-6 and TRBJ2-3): GAGVSQSPRYKVTKRGQDVALRCDPISGHVSLYWYRQALGQGPEFLTYFNYEAQQDKSGLPNDRFSAERPEGSISTLTIQRTEQRDSAMYRCASSPGTSQITDTQYFGPGTRLTVL.

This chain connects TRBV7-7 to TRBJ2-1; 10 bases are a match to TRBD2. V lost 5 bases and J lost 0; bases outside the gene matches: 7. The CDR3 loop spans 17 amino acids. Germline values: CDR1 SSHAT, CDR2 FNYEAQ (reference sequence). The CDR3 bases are TGTGCCAGCAGCCCTCAACCTAGCGGGAGCTCCTACAATGAGCAGTTCTTC. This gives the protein CASSPQPSGSSYNEQFF. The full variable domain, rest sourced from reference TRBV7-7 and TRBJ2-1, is GAGVSQSPRYKVTKRGQDVTLRCDPISSHATLYWYQQALGQGPEFLTYFNYEAQPDKSGLPSDRFSAERPEGSISTLTIQRTEQRDSAMYRCASSPQPSGSSYNEQFFGPGTRLTVL.

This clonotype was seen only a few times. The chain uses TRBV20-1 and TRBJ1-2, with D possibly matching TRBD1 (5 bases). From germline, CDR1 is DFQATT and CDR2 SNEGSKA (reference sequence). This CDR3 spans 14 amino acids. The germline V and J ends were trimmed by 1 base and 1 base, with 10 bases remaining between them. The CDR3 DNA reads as TGCAGTGCTAGAGCTCGGGGGGTTAACTATGGCTACACCTTC. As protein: CSARARGVNYGYTF.

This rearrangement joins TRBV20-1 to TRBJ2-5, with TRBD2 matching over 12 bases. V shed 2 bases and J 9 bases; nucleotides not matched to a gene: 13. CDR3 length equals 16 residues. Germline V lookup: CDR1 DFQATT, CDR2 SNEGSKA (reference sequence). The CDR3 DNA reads TGCAGTGCTAGACAACCCGGACTAGCGGGGAGTGGGGCCCAGTACTTC. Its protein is CSARQPGLAGSGAQYF.

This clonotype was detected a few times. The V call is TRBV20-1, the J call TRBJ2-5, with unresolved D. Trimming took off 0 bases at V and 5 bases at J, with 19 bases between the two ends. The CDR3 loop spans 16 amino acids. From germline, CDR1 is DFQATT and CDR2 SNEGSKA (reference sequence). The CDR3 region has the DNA TGCAGTGCTAGAGATCTAGTCAGAAGTTTCCGGGAGACCCAGTACTTC. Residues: CSARDLVRSFRETQYF.

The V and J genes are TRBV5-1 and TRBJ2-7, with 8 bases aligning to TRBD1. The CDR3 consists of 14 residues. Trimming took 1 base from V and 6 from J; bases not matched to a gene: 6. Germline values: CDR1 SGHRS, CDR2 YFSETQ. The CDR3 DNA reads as TGCGCCAGCAGCTTGCGACAGGGGACGTCCGAGCAGTACTTC. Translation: CASSLRQGTSEQYF.

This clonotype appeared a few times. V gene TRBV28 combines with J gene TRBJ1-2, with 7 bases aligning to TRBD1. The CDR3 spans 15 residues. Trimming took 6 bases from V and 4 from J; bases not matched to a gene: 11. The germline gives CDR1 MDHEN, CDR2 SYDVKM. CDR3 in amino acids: CASSPDRRYPYGYTF. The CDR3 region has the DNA TGTGCCAGCAGCCCGGACAGGAGGTACCCCTATGGCTACACCTTC.

The CDR3 protein is CASSAVGQAGYTF. In DNA, the CDR3 is TGTGCCAGCAGCGCAGTTGGACAGGCTGGCTACACCTTC. The gene calls are TRBV7-2 and TRBJ1-2, with 7 bases matching TRBD1. The CDR3 loop spans 13 amino acids. The J segment lost 7 bases and the V segment lost 5 bases, leaving 7 bases of the junction unmatched. Germline assignment: CDR1 SGHTA and CDR2 FQGNSA.

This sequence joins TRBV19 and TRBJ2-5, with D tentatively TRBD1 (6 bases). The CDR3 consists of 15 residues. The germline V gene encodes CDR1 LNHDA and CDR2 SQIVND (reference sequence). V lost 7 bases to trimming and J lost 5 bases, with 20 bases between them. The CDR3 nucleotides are TGTGCCAGTACCAACAGGGCTAGCCCCTGGGAGACCCAGTACTTC. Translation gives CASTNRASPWETQYF.

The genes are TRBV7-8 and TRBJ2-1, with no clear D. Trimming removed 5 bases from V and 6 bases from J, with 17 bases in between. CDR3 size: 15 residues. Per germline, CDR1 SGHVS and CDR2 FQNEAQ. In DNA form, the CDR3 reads TGTGCCAGCAGCCCAAGGGCCTTCGTCGGCAATGAGCAGTTCTTC. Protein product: CASSPRAFVGNEQFF.

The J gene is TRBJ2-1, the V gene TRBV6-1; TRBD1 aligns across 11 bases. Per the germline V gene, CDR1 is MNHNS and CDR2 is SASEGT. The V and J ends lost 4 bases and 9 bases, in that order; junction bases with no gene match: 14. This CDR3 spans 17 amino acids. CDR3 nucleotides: TGTGCCAGCAGTGTTACCGGGACAGGGGGGTTTGTAGGTGAGCAGTTCTTC. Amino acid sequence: CASSVTGTGGFVGEQFF.

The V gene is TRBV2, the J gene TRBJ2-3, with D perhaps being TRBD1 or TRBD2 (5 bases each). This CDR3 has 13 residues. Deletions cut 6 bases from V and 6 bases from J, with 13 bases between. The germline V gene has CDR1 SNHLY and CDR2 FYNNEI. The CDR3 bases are TGTGCCAGCAGGGGGGACCCGCGGGATACGCAGTATTTT. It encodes CASRGDPRDTQYF.

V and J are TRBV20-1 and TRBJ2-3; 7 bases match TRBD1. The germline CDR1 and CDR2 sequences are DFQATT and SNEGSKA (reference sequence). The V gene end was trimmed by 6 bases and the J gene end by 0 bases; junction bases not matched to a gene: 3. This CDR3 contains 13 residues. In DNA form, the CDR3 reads TGCAGTGCCCCAGGGGGAAGCACAGATACGCAGTATTTT. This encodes CSAPGGSTDTQYF.

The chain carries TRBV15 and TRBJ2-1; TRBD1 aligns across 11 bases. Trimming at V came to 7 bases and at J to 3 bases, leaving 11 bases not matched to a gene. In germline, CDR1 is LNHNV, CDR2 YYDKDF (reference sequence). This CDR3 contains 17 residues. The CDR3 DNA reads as TGTGCCACCAACTCCCGACTCGGGACAGGGGGCTACAATGAGCAGTTCTTC. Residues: CATNSRLGTGGYNEQFF.

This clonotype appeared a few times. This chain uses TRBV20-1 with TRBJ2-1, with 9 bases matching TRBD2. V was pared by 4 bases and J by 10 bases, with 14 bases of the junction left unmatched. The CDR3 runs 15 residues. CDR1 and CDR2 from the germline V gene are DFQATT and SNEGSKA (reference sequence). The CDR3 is CSATDSGRPGWEQFF. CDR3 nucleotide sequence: TGCAGTGCTACTGACAGCGGGAGGCCTGGCTGGGAGCAGTTCTTC.

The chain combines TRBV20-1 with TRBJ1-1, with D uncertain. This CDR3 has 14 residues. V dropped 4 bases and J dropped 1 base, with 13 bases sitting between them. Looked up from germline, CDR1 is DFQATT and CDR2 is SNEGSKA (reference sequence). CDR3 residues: CSATNLEGNTEAFF. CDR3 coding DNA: TGCAGTGCTACCAATTTGGAGGGGAACACTGAAGCTTTCTTT.

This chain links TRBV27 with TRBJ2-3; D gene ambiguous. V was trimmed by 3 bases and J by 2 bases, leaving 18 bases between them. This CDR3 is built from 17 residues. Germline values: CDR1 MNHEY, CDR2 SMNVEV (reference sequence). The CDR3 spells CASSFQFSSSYTDTQYF. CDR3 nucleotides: TGTGCCAGCAGTTTCCAGTTTTCGAGCAGCTACACAGATACGCAGTATTTT.

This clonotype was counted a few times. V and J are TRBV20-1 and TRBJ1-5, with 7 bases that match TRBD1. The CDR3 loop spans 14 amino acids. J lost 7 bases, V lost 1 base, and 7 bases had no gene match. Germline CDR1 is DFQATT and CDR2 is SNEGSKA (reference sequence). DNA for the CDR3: TGCAGTGCTAGAGTTACAGGGGATCAGCAGCCCCAGCATTTT. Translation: CSARVTGDQQPQHF.

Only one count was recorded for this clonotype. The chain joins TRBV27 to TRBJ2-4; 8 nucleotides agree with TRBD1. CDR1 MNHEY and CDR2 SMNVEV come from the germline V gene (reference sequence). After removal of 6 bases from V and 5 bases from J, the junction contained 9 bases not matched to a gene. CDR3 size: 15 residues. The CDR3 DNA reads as TGTGCCAGCAGCCCCCTCGGACAGGGAGAAAACATTCAGTACTTC. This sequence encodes CASSPLGQGENIQYF.

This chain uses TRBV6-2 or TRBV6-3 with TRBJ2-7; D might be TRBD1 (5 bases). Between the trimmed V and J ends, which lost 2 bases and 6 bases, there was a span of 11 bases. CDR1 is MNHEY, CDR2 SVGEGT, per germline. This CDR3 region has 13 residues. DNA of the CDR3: TGTGCCAGCAGTTACGGGGCTCTCCGCGAGCAGTACTTC. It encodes CASSYGALREQYF.

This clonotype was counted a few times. CDR3 DNA: TGTGCCAGCAGTACCGGGACAGGGGGATTTCGATCCTACAATGAGCAGTTCTTC. Protein product: CASSTGTGGFRSYNEQFF. The chain has TRBV2 and TRBJ2-1; 11 positions match TRBD1. CDR1 and CDR2 (germline): SNHLY, FYNNEI. The CDR3 runs 18 residues. V shed 5 bases, J shed 1 base, and the junction held 10 bases outside the gene matches.

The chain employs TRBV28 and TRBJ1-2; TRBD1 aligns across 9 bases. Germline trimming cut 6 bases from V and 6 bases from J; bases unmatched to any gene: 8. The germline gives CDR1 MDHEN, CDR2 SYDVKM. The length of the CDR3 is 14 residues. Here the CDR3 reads CASSRDRVDHGYTF. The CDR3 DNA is TGTGCCAGCAGCAGGGACAGGGTTGATCATGGCTACACCTTC.

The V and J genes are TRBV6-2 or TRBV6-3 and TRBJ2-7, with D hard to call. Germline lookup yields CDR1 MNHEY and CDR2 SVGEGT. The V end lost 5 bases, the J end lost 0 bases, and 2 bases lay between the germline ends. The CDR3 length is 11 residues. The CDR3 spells CASSRSYEQYF. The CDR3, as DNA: TGTGCCAGCAGTCGCTCCTACGAGCAGTACTTC.

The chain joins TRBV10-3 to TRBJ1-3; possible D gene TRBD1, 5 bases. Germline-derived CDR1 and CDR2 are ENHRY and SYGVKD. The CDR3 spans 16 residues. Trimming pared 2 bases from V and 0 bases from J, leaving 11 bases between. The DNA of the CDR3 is TGTGCCATCAGTGAGGTTCGGACATTCTCTGGAAACACCATATATTTT. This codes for CAISEVRTFSGNTIYF.

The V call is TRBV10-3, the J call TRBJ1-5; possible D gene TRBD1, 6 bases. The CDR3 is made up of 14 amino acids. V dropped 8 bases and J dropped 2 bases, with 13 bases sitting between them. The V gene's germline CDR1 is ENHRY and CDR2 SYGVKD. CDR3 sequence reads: CAIGGQGGNQPQHF. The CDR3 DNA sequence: TGTGCCATCGGGGGACAAGGAGGCAATCAGCCCCAGCATTTT.

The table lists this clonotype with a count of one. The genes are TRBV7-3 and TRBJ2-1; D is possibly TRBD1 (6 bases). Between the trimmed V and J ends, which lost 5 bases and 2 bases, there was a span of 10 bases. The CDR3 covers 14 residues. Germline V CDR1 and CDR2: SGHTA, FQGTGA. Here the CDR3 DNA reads TGTGCCAGCAGCCCCAGGGGAACCTACAATGAGCAGTTCTTC. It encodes CASSPRGTYNEQFF.

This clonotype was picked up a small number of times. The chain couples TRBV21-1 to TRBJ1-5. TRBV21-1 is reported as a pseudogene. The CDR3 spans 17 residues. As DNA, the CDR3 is TGTGCCAGCAGCAAAGCGCATGGGAGCCTTACAGCCCAGCCCCAGCATTTT. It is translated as CASSKAHGSLTAQPQHF.